The 8 T cell receptor beta chains reported below all come from one sample, sequenced in a study of shared clonotypes between healthy human individuals. Produced via immunoSEQ multiplex PCR; TCRdb's table is partial and in-frame only. The sample has millions of clones, approximately 94% seen once. As defined, naive CD8 cells were CD45RO-negative and positively selected for CCR7, with terminally differentiated effector memory CD45RA+ cells excluded. Sequencing input: naive CD8+ T cells sorted from blood. Source of these receptors: a man in his late teens or twenties in good health.

The V gene is TRBV5-6, the J gene TRBJ2-7, with D maybe TRBD1 (6 bases). Germline V CDR1 and CDR2: SGHDT, YYEEEE. The CDR3 covers 14 residues. Trimming cost V 0 bases and J 9 bases, with 16 bases left between them. The CDR3 DNA reads TGTGCCAGCAGCTTGGGGGGGACATTCTGGGTGCAGTACTTC. It encodes CASSLGGTFWVQYF.

The gene calls are TRBV7-9 and TRBJ1-1; D unresolved. Looked up from germline, CDR1 is SEHNR and CDR2 is FQNEAQ (reference sequence). V was shortened by 5 bases and J by 2 bases, with 9 bases between the two germline ends. This CDR3 is built from 13 residues. CDR3 residues: CASSHNDNTEAFF. The DNA for the CDR3 is TGTGCCAGCAGCCATAACGATAACACTGAAGCTTTCTTT.

The V gene is TRBV18, the J gene TRBJ2-3; tentatively, D is TRBD2 (6 bases). Between the trimmed V and J ends, which lost 0 bases and 1 base, there was a span of 11 bases. Germline CDR1 and CDR2: KGHSH and LQKENI. The CDR3 is 16 residues long. The CDR3 coding sequence is TGTGCCAGCTCACCACCGGGAACGGGGGGCACAGATACGCAGTATTTT. This translates into CASSPPGTGGTDTQYF.

About this clone: This same CDR3 is encoded by further DNA sequences in the sample. V gene TRBV19 combines with J gene TRBJ2-7; D possibly corresponds to TRBD2 (5 bases). CDR1 is LNHDA, CDR2 SQIVND, per germline (reference sequence). V was clipped by 0 bases and J by 2 bases, with 8 bases between them. This CDR3 comprises 14 residues. For the CDR3, the DNA is TGTGCCAGTAGTATAGACGGGGAAACCTACGAGCAGTACTTC. Protein product: CASSIDGETYEQYF.

For this clone: Other DNA sequences in the sample encode the same CDR3. This rearrangement joins TRBV19 to TRBJ2-1; D is possibly TRBD1 (5 bases). Per the germline V gene, CDR1 is LNHDA and CDR2 is SQIVND (reference sequence). The CDR3 runs 14 residues. Trimming cost V 5 bases and J 3 bases, with 11 bases left between them. CDR3 loop: CASSVQGSYNEQFF. The CDR3 coding sequence is TGTGCCAGTAGTGTTCAGGGAAGCTACAATGAGCAGTTCTTC.

This clone was detected once. The rearrangement joins TRBV7-4 to TRBJ2-7, with unresolved D. CDR1 and CDR2 (germline): SGHVT, SQSDAQ. V lost 5 bases and J lost 12, with 11 bases in between. This CDR3 has 10 amino acids. The CDR3 is CASSAHDGYF. The CDR3 bases are TGTGCCAGCAGCGCGCATGACGGGTACTTC.

The sample holds one count of this clone. The V gene is TRBV5-1, the J gene TRBJ2-1, with a weak D call TRBD2 (5 bases). With 0 bases removed from V and 9 bases from J, the gap between germline ends came to 13 bases. The CDR3 runs 14 residues. The germline V gene encodes CDR1 SGHRS and CDR2 YFSETQ. As DNA, the CDR3 is TGCGCCAGCAGCTTGGTGGGCAATGGAGGTGAGCAGTTCTTC. This gives the protein CASSLVGNGGEQFF. Full variable domain (missing parts from reference TRBV5-1 and TRBJ2-1): KAGVTQTPRYLIKTRGQQVTLSCSPISGHRSVSWYQQTPGQGLQFLFEYFSETQRNKGNFPGRFSGRQFSNSRSEMNVSTLELGDSALYLCASSLVGNGGEQFFGPGTRLTVL.

This clone was picked up one time. Additional DNA sequences in this sample encode the identical CDR3. V is TRBV7-9 and J is TRBJ2-7; the D gene is possibly TRBD1 (5 bases). The CDR3 spans 12 residues. CDR1 is SEHNR, CDR2 FQNEAQ, per germline (reference sequence). Trimming removed 2 bases at V and 3 bases at J, with 5 bases between. The CDR3 reads CASSLQGYEQYF. The CDR3 DNA sequence: TGTGCCAGCAGCTTACAGGGCTACGAGCAGTACTTC.